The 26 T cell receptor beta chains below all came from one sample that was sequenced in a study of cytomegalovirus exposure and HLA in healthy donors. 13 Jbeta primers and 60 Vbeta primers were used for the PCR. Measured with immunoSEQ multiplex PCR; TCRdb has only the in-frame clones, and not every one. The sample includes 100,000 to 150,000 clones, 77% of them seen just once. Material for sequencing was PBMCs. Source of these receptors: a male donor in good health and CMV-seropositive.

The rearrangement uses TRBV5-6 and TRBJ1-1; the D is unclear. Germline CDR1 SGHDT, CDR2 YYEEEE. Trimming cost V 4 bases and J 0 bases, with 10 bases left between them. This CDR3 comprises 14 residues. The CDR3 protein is CASSTSGLNTEAFF. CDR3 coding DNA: TGTGCCAGCAGCACGAGTGGTCTGAACACTGAAGCTTTCTTT.

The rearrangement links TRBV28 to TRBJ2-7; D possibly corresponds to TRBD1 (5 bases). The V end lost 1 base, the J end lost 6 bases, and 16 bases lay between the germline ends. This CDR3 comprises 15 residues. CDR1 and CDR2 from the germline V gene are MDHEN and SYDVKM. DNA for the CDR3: TGTGCCAGCAGTTTATTGGGGCAGGGATACGGCGAGCAGTACTTC. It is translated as CASSLLGQGYGEQYF.

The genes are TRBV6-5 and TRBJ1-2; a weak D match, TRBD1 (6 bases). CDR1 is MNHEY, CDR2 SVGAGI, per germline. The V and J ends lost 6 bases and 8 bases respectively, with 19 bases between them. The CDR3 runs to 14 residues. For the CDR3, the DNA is TGTGCCAGCAGCCACAGGGCCCTCAGAGGAGGCTACACCTTC. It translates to CASSHRALRGGYTF.

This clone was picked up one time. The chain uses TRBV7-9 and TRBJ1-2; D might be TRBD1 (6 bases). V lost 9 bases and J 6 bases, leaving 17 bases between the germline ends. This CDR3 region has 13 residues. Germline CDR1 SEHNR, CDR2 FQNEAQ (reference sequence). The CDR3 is CASAPDSFDGYTF. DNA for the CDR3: TGTGCCAGTGCCCCGGACAGTTTCGATGGCTACACCTTC.

The CDR3 nucleotides read TGTGCCAGCAGCCAAGACGCGACAGGGGGGCAAGAGACCCAGTACTTC. Translated, it gives CASSQDATGGQETQYF. The chain combines TRBV4-2 with TRBJ2-5; 9 bases fit TRBD1. This CDR3 contains 16 residues. CDR1 LGHNA and CDR2 YNFKEQ come from the germline V gene. V lost 0 bases to trimming and J lost 2 bases; unmatched junction nucleotides: 4.

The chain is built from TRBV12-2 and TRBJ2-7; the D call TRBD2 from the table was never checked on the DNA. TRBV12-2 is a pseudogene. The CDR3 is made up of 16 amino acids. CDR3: CASRPIVAATSYEQYF. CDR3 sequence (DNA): TGTGCAAGTCGCCCCATTGTGGCGGCGACCTCCTACGAGCAGTACTTC.

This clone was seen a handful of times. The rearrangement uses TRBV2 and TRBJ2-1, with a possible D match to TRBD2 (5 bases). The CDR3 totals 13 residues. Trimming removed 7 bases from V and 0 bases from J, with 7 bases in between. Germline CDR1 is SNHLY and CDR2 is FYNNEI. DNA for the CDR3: TGTGCCAGCAACCGGGACTCCTACAATGAGCAGTTCTTC. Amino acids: CASNRDSYNEQFF.

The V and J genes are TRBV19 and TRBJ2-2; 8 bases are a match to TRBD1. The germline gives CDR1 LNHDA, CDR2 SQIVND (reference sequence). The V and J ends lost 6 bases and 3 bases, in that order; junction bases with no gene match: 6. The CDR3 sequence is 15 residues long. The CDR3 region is CASRPQGGDTGELFF. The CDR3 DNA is TGTGCCAGTAGACCACAGGGGGGAGACACCGGGGAGCTGTTTTTT.

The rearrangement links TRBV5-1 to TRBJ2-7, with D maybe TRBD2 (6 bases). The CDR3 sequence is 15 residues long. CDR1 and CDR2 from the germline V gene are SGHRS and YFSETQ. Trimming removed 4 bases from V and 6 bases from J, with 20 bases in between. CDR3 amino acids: CASSGLTGEGREQYF. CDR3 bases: TGCGCCAGCAGCGGTTTAACGGGAGAAGGTCGCGAGCAGTACTTC.

CDR3 region: CASSPPGLAGLTDTQYF. CDR3 nucleotides: TGTGCCAGCAGCCCCCCTGGATTAGCGGGCCTCACAGATACGCAGTATTTT. The V gene is TRBV7-2, the J gene TRBJ2-3; 7 bases are a match to TRBD2. Germline CDR1 reads SGHTA; CDR2 reads FQGNSA. V lost 5 bases to trimming and J lost 2 bases; unmatched junction nucleotides: 13. The CDR3 contains 17 residues.

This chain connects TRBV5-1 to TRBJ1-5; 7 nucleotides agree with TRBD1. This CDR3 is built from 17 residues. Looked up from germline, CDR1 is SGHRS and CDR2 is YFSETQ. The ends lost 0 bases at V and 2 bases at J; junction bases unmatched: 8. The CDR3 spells CASSLDPRQGGNQPQHF. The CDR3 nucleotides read TGCGCCAGCAGCTTGGATCCCCGACAGGGTGGCAATCAGCCCCAGCATTTT.

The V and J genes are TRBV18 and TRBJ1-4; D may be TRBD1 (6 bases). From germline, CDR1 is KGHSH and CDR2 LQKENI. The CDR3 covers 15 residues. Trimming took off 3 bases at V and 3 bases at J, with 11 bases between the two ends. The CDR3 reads CASSPPGHANEKLFF. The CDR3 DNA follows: TGTGCCAGCTCACCCCCGGGACACGCTAATGAAAAACTGTTTTTT.

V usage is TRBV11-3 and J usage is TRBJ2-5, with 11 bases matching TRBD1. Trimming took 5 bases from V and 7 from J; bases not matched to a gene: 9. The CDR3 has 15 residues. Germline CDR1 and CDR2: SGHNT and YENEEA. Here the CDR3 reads CASSETGTGGMTQYF. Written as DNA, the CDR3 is TGTGCCAGCAGCGAAACCGGGACAGGGGGAATGACCCAGTACTTC.

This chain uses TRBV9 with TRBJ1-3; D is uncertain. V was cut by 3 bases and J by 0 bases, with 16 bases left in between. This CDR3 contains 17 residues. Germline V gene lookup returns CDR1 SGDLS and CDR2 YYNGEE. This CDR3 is CASSATLGHSSGNTIYF. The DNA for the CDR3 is TGTGCCAGCAGCGCCACACTTGGGCACTCCTCTGGAAACACCATATATTTT.

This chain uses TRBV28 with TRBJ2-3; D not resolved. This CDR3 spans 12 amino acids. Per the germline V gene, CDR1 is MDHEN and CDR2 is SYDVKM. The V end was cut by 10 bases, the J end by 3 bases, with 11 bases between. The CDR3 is CATSGSTDTQYF. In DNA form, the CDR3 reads TGTGCCACCTCAGGTTCGACAGATACGCAGTATTTT.

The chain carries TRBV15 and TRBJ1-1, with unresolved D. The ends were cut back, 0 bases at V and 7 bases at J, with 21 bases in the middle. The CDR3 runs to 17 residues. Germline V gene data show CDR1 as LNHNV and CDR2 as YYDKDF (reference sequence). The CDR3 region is CATSRDQRAPLKNEAFF. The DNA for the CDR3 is TGTGCCACCAGCAGAGATCAGCGGGCCCCATTGAAGAATGAAGCTTTCTTT.

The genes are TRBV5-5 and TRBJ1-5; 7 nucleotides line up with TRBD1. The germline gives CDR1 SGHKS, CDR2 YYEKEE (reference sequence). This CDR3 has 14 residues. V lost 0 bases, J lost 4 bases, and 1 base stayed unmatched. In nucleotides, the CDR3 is TGTGCCAGCAGCTTGGACAGGGGTAATCAGCCCCAGCATTTT. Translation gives CASSLDRGNQPQHF.

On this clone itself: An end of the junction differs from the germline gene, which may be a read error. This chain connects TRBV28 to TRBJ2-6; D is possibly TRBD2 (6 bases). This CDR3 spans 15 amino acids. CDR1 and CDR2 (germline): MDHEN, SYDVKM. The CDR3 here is CASSPRGAGANGLTF. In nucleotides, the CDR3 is TGTGCCAGCAGCCCACGCGGGGCTGGGGCCAACGGCCTGACTTTC.

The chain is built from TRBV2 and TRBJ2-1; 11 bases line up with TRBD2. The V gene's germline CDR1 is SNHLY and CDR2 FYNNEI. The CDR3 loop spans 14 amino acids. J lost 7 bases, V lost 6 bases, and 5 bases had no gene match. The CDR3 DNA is TGTGCCAGCAGGGAACTAGCGGGGGTAAATGAGCAGTTCTTC. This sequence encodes CASRELAGVNEQFF.

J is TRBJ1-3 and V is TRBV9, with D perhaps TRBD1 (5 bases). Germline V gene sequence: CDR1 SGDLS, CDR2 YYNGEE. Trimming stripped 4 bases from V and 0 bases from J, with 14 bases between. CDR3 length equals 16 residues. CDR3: CASSPTRAVSGNTIYF. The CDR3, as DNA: TGTGCCAGCAGCCCCACCAGGGCCGTCTCTGGAAACACCATATATTTT.

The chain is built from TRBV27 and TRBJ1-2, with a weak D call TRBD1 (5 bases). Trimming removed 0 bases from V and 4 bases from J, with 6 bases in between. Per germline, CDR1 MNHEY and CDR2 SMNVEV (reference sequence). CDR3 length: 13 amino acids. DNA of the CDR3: TGTGCCAGCAGTTTATCGACAGCCTATGGCTACACCTTC. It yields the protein CASSLSTAYGYTF.

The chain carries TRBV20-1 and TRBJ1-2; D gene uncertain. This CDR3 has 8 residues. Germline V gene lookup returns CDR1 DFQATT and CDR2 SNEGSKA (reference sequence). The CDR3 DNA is TGCAGCCCCCGGGGCTACACCTTC. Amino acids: CSPRGYTF.

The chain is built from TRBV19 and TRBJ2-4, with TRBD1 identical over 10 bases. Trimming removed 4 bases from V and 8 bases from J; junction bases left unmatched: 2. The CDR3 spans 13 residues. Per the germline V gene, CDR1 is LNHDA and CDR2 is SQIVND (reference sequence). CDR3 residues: CASSTGTGDIQYF. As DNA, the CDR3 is TGTGCCAGTAGTACCGGGACAGGGGACATTCAGTACTTC. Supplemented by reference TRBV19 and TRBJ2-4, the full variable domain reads DGGITQSPKYLFRKEGQNVTLSCEQNLNHDAMYWYRQDPGQGLRLIYYSQIVNDFQKGDIAEGYSVSREKKESFPLTVTSAQKNPTAFYLCASSTGTGDIQYFGAGTRLSVL.

In DNA, the CDR3 is TGTGCCAGCAGTTACCAGCGGGGCCACACCGGGGAGCTGTTTTTT. Amino acids: CASSYQRGHTGELFF. The chain links TRBV6-6 to TRBJ2-2, with 7 bases matching TRBD2. Trimming at V came to 2 bases and at J to 3 bases, leaving 3 bases not matched to a gene. CDR3 length: 15 amino acids. Germline loops: CDR1 MNHNY, CDR2 SVGAGI (reference sequence).

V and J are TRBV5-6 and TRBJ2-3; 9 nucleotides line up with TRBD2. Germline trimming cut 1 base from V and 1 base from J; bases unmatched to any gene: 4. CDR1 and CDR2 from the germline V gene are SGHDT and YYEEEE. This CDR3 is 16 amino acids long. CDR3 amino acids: CASSLYLAGGTDTQYF. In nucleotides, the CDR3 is TGTGCCAGCAGCTTGTATTTAGCGGGGGGCACAGATACGCAGTATTTT. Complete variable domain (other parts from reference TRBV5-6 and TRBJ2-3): DAGVTQSPTHLIKTRGQQVTLRCSPKSGHDTVSWYQQALGQGPQFIFQYYEEEERQRGNFPDRFSGHQFPNYSSELNVNALLLGDSALYLCASSLYLAGGTDTQYFGPGTRLTVL.

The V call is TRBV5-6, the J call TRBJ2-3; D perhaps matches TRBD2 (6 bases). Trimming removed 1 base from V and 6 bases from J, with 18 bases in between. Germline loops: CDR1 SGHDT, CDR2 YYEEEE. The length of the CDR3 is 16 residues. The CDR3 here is CASSLTHGDLIDTQYF. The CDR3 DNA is TGTGCCAGCAGCTTGACACACGGGGACTTGATTGATACGCAGTATTTT.